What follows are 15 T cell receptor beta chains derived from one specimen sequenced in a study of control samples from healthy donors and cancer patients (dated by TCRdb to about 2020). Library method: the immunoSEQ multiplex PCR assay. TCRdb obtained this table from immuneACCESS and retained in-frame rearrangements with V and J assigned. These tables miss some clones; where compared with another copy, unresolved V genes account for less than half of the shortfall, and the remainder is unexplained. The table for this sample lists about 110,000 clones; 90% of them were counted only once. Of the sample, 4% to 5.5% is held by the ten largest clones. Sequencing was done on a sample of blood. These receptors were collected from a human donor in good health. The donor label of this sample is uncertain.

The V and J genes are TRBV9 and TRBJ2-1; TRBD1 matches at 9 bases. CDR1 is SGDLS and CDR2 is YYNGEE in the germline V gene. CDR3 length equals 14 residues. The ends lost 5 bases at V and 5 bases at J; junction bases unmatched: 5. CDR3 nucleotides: TGTGCCAGCAGACCGGGACAGGGACACAATGAGCAGTTCTTC. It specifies CASRPGQGHNEQFF.

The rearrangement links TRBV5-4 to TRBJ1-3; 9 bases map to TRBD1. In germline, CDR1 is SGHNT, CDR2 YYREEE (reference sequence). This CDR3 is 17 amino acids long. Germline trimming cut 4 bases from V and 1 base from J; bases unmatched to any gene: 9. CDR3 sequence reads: CASSRPGTGFSGNTIYF. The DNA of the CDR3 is TGTGCCAGCAGCCGTCCCGGGACAGGGTTTTCTGGAAACACCATATATTTT.

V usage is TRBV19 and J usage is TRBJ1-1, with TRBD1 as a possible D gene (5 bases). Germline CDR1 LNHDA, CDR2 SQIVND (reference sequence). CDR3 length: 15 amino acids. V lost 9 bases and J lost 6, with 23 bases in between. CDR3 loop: CASLLNAFRGAEAFF. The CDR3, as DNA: TGTGCCAGCCTCCTAAACGCCTTTCGGGGCGCTGAAGCTTTCTTT.

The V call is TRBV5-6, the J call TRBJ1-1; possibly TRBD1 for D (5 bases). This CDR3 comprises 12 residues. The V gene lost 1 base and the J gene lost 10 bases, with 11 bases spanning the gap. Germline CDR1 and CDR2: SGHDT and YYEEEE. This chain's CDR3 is CASSLNRDRAFF. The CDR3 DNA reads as TGTGCCAGCAGCTTGAACCGGGACCGAGCTTTCTTT.

CDR3 sequence (DNA): TGTGCCAGCCGTGATAGGGATACGCAGTATTTT. Protein sequence: CASRDRDTQYF. This sequence joins TRBV19 and TRBJ2-3; D unresolved. The V gene's germline CDR1 is LNHDA and CDR2 SQIVND (reference sequence). V gave up 9 bases and J gave up 6 bases, with 10 bases separating them. The CDR3 extends over 11 amino acids.

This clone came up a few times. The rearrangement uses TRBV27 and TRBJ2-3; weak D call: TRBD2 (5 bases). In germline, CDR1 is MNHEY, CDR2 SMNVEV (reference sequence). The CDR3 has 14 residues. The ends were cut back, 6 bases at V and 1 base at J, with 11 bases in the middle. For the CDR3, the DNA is TGTGCCAGCAGCCCTAGGACTCGCACAGATACGCAGTATTTT. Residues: CASSPRTRTDTQYF.

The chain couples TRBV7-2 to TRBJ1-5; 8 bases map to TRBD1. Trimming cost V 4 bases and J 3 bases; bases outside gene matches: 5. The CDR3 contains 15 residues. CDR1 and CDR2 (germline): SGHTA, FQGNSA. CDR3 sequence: CASSSRTGFNQPQHF. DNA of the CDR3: TGTGCCAGCAGCTCCCGGACAGGGTTCAATCAGCCCCAGCATTTT.

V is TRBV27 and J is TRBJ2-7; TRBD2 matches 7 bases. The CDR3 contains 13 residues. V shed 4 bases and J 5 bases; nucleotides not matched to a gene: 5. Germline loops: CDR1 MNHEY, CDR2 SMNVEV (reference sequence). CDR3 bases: TGTGCCAGCAGTTGGGGCGCGGGGGACGAGCAGTACTTC. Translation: CASSWGAGDEQYF.

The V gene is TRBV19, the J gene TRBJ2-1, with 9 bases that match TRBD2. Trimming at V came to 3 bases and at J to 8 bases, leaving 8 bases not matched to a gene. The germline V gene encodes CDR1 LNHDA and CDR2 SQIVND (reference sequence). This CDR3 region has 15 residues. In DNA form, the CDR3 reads TGTGCCAGTAGTATGCGGGCGGGGGGGCCATATGAGCAGTTCTTC. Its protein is CASSMRAGGPYEQFF.

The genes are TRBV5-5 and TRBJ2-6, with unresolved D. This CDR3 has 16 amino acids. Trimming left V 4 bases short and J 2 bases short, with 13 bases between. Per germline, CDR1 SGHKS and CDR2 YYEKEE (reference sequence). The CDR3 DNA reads TGTGCCAGCAGCGCCGCAATTGGGGCTGGGGCCAACGTCCTGACTTTC. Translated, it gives CASSAAIGAGANVLTF.

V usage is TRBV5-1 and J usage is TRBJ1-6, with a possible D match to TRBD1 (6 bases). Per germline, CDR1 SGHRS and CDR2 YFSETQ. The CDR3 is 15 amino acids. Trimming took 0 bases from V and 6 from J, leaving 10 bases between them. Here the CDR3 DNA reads TGCGCCAGCAGCTTGGAACAGGGTTTTAATTCACCCCTCCACTTT. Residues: CASSLEQGFNSPLHF.

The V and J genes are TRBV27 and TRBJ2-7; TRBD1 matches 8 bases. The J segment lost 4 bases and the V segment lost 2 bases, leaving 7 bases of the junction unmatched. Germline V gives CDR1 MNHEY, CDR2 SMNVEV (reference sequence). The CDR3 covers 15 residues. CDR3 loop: CASSLQTGAGYEQYF. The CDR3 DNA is TGTGCCAGCAGTTTACAGACAGGGGCCGGATACGAGCAGTACTTC.

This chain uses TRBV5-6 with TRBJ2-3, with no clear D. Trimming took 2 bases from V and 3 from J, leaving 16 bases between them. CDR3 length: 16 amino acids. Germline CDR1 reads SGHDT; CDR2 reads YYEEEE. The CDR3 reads CASSFIRSIGTDTQYF. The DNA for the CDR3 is TGTGCCAGCAGCTTTATCAGGAGCATCGGAACAGATACGCAGTATTTT.

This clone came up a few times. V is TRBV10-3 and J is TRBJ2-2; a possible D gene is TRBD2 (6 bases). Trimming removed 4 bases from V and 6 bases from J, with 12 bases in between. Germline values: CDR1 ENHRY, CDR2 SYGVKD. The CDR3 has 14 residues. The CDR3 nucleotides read TGTGCCATCAGTGGGATAGCGGAACCCGGGGAGCTGTTTTTT. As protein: CAISGIAEPGELFF.

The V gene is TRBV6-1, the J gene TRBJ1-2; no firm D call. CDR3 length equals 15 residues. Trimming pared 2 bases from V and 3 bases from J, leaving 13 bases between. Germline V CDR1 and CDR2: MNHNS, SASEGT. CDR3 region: CASSEQRVGYYGYTF. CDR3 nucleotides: TGTGCCAGCAGTGAACAAAGGGTAGGGTACTATGGCTACACCTTC.